This T cell receptor (beta chain) originates from a study of T cell responses to AZD1222 COVID-19 vaccine. Some clones are missing from TCRdb's copy, which holds only in-frame ones; the method was immunoSEQ multiplex PCR. Of around 89,000 clones listed, roughly 93% are singletons. The CDR3 loop spans 15 amino acids. The junction had 6 bases not matched to a gene; V was cut back by 2 bases and J by 4 bases. Germline V gene lookup returns CDR1 SGHTA and CDR2 FQGNSA. The V and J genes are TRBV7-2 and TRBJ2-7; TRBD2 aligns across 9 bases. Sequenced here: peripheral blood, sampled on day 0 of AZD1222 vaccination. This clonotype was sampled from an adult in good health. The CDR3 sequence is CASSLRWLAGYEQYF. CDR3 in DNA: TGTGCCAGCAGCTTAAGGTGGCTAGCGGGGTACGAGCAGTACTTC.